This T cell receptor (beta chain) was sequenced for a study of shared T cell receptors in the human thymus. This clone was detected once. Profiled with immunoSEQ multiplex PCR; TCRdb holds only in-frame clones, not every one. The sample lists about 380,000 clones, about 95% occurring once. The V gene's germline CDR1 is GTSNPN and CDR2 SVGIG (reference sequence). This CDR3 is built from 14 residues. V dropped 3 bases and J dropped 0 bases, with 11 bases sitting between them. The clonotype originates from a human donor. The sequenced sample consisted of thymocytes. This chain connects TRBV30 to TRBJ1-1, with a possible D match to TRBD1 (5 bases). The CDR3 coding sequence is TGTGCCTGGAGGCCCGGGACTATGAACACTGAAGCTTTCTTT. The encoded protein is CAWRPGTMNTEAFF. The variable domain in full, completed from reference TRBV30 and TRBJ1-1, reads SQTIHQWPATLVQPVGSPLSLECTVEGTSNPNLYWYRQAAGRGLQLLFYSVGIGQISSEVPQNLSASRPQDRQFILSSKKLLLSDSGFYLCAWRPGTMNTEAFFGQGTRLTVV.